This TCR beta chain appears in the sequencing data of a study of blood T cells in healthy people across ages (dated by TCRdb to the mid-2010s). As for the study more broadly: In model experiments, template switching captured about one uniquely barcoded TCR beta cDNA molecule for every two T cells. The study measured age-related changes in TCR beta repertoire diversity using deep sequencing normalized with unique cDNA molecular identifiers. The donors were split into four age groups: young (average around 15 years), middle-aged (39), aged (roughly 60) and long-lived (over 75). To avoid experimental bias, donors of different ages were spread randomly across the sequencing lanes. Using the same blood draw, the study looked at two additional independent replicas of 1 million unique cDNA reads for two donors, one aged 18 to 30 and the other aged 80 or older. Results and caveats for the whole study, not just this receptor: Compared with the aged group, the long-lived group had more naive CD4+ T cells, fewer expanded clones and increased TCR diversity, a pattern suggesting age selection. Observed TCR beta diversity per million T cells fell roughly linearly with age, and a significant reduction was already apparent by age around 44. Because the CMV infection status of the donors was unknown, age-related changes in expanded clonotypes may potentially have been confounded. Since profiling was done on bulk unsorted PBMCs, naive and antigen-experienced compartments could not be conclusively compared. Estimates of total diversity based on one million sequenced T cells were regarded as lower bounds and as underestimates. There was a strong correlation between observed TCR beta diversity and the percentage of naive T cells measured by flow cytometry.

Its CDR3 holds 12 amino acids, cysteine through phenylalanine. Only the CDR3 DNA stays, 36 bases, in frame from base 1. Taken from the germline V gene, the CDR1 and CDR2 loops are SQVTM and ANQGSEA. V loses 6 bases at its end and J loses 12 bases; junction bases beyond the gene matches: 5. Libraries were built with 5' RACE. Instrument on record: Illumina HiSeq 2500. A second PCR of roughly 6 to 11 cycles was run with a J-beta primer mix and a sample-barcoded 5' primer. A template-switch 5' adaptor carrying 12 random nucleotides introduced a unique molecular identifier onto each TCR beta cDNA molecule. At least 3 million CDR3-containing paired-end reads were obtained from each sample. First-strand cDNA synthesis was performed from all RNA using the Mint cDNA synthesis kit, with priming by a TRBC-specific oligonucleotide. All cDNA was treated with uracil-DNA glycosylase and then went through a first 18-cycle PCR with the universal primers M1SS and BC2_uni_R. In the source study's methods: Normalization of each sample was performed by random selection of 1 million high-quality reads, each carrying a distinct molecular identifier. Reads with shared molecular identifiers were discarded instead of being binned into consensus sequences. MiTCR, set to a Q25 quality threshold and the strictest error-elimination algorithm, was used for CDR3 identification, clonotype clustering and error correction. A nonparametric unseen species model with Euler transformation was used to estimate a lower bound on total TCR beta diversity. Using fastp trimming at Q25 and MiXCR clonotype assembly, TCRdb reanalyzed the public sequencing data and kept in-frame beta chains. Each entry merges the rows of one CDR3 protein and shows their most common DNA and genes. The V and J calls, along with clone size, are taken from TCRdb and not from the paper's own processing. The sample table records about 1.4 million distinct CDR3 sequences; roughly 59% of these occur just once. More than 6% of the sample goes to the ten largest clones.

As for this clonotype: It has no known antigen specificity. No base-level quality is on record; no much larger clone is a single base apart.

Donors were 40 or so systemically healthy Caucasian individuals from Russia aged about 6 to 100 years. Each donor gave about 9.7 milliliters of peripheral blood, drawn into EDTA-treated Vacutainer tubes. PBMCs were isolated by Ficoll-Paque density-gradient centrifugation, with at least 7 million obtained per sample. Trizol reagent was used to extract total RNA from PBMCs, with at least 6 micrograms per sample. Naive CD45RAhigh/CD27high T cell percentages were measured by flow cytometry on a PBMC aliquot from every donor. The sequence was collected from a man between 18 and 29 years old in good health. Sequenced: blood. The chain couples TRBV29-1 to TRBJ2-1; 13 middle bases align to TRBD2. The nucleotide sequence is TGCAGCGTCCGGACTAGCGGGAGTGGGCAGTTCTTC. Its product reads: CSVRTSGSGQFF.